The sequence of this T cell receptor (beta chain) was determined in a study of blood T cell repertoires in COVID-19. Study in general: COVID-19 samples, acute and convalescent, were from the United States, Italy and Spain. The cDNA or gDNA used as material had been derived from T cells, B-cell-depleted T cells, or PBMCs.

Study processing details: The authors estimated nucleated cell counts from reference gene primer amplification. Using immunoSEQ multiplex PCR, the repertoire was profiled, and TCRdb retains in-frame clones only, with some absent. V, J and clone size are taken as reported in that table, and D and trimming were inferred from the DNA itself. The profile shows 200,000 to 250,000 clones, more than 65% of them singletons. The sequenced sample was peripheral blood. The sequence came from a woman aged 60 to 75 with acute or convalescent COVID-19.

The CDR3 spells CASFNREHWASSYNEQFF. The CDR3 DNA reads TGTGCCAGCTTTAATCGGGAGCACTGGGCGAGCTCCTACAATGAGCAGTTCTTC. The chain joins TRBV2 to TRBJ2-1; D perhaps matches TRBD2 (6 bases). V was pared by 8 bases and J by 0 bases, with 23 bases between. The CDR3 contains 18 residues. The germline gives CDR1 SNHLY, CDR2 FYNNEI.